The 12 T cell receptor beta chains below all came from one sample that was sequenced in a study of PD-L1 blockade in urothelial cancer (dated by TCRdb to about 2017). To prepare the library, the immunoSEQ multiplex PCR assay was applied. Held by TCRdb, this immuneACCESS table contains in-frame sequences only and omits some clones. Under half of the omission traces to an unresolved V gene where checked; the cause of the rest is unknown. The sample profile shows roughly 43,000 clones; 80% of them were found once. The biggest ten clones account for around 15% of the sample. The sample's time point label is to be understood as: pretreatment peripheral blood. The source material was PBMCs, sampled around atezolizumab (anti-PD-L1) treatment. Every receptor here comes from a man in his sixties with urothelial cancer.

V is TRBV7-9 and J is TRBJ1-2; 10 bases fit TRBD1. Trimming at V came to 5 bases and at J to 4 bases, leaving 4 bases not matched to a gene. CDR3 length: 14 residues. Germline CDR1 reads SEHNR; CDR2 reads FQNEAQ (reference sequence). The CDR3 DNA reads TGTGCCAGCAGCCCTGGACAGGGGGGCTATGGCTACACCTTC. This encodes CASSPGQGGYGYTF.

The CDR3 region has the DNA TGTGCCAGCAGCCCCGACGGAGGGAGCGGGACTGAAGCTTTCTTT. Translated, it gives CASSPDGGSGTEAFF. The chain employs TRBV4-2 and TRBJ1-1; D gene uncertain. Trimming removed 4 bases from V and 5 bases from J, with 17 bases in between. The germline gives CDR1 LGHNA, CDR2 YNFKEQ. This CDR3 region has 15 residues.

This chain links TRBV2 with TRBJ2-3; 8 bases are shared with TRBD2. The CDR3 sequence is 14 residues long. Trimming cost V 6 bases and J 10 bases; bases outside gene matches: 12. Germline loops: CDR1 SNHLY, CDR2 FYNNEI. In DNA form, the CDR3 reads TGTGCCAGCAGCTTAGCGGGACCCACTTCCCCGCAGTATTTT. It specifies CASSLAGPTSPQYF.

V and J are TRBV11-2 and TRBJ2-3; 10 positions agree with TRBD2. CDR1 and CDR2 (germline): SGHAT, FQNNGV. The V segment lost 1 base and the J segment 2 bases; nucleotides outside the gene matches: 3. The CDR3 has 16 residues. CDR3 sequence (DNA): TGTGCCAGCAGCTTAGGGCTAGCGGGAGACACAGATACGCAGTATTTT. It codes for CASSLGLAGDTDTQYF.

This chain links TRBV5-1 with TRBJ2-3; 11 nucleotides line up with TRBD1. Germline trimming cut 4 bases from V and 3 bases from J; bases unmatched to any gene: 1. Germline loops: CDR1 SGHRS, CDR2 YFSETQ. The CDR3 totals 14 residues. CDR3 sequence: CASSRDRGTDTQYF. The CDR3 nucleotides read TGCGCCAGCAGCAGGGACAGGGGGACAGATACGCAGTATTTT.

This sequence joins TRBV19 and TRBJ1-6, with TRBD1 identical over 7 bases. CDR3 length: 15 residues. Germline CDR1 LNHDA, CDR2 SQIVND (reference sequence). J lost 7 bases, V lost 9 bases, and 12 bases had no gene match. The CDR3 protein is CASKTGGGANSPLHF. DNA of the CDR3: TGTGCCAGCAAAACGGGAGGGGGCGCGAATTCACCCCTCCACTTT.

This clone was counted between two and nine times. V gene TRBV5-8 combines with J gene TRBJ1-2, with a weak D call TRBD1 (6 bases). Germline CDR1 SGHTS, CDR2 YDEGEE. The CDR3 spans 13 residues. V was cut by 9 bases and J by 6 bases, with 18 bases left in between. CDR3 residues: CAKVGGVINGYTF. CDR3 bases: TGTGCCAAAGTAGGGGGAGTAATCAATGGCTACACCTTC.

V and J are TRBV5-8 and TRBJ1-2, with TRBD1 identical over 7 bases. Germline V gene sequence: CDR1 SGHTS, CDR2 YDEGEE. The CDR3 covers 16 residues. V dropped 4 bases and J dropped 1; count of bases not matched to a gene: 10. The CDR3 DNA reads TGTGCCAGCAGCGTCCGGGACAGAGAACTTAACTATGGCTACACCTTC. This sequence encodes CASSVRDRELNYGYTF.

The rearrangement links TRBV10-3 to TRBJ2-3; the D gene is possibly TRBD2 (6 bases). Trimming pared 6 bases from V and 6 bases from J, leaving 22 bases between. The CDR3 covers 16 residues. The germline V gene has CDR1 ENHRY and CDR2 SYGVKD. In DNA form, the CDR3 reads TGTGCCATCAGGGCATTGGAGGGTTTTTTTTCCGATACGCAGTATTTT. Translated: CAIRALEGFFSDTQYF.

The genes are TRBV6-1 and TRBJ1-5; 11 nucleotides agree with TRBD1. The trim removed 6 bases at V and 5 bases at J, leaving 3 bases unmatched. The CDR3 has 14 residues. Per the germline V gene, CDR1 is MNHNS and CDR2 is SASEGT. Here the CDR3 reads CASSGTGGDQPQHF. DNA for the CDR3: TGTGCCAGCAGCGGGACAGGGGGAGATCAGCCCCAGCATTTT.

The gene calls are TRBV5-5 and TRBJ2-2, with D perhaps matching TRBD2 (6 bases). Germline V gene sequence: CDR1 SGHKS, CDR2 YYEKEE (reference sequence). The CDR3 consists of 15 residues. V was pared by 0 bases and J by 5 bases, with 11 bases between. The CDR3 is CASSLGGVATGELFF. The DNA of the CDR3 is TGTGCCAGCAGCTTGGGGGGGGTGGCGACCGGGGAGCTGTTTTTT.

A remark on this clone: An end of the junction does not agree with germline; a read error may underlie this. V is TRBV28 and J is TRBJ1-4; tentatively, D is TRBD1 (6 bases). The CDR3 is made up of 12 amino acids. CDR1 MDHEN and CDR2 SYDVKM come from the germline V gene. CDR3: CASSFQTFGQIF. DNA for the CDR3: TGTGCCAGCAGTTTCCAAACCTTCGGACAGATCTTT.